Below, 16 T cell receptor beta chains from the same sample are listed, as sequenced in a study of blood T cells in healthy people across ages. Then a second PCR, running roughly 7 to 11 cycles, was carried out with a sample-barcoded 5' primer and a J-beta primer mix. MiXCR, run by TCRdb on the 5' RACE reads, gives a single entry per CDR3 protein. The sample has about 1,600,000 distinct CDR3 sequences, approximately 38% seen once. What was sequenced was blood. These receptor sequences come from a woman aged 18-29 years in good health.

V usage is TRBV6-1 and J usage is TRBJ2-1, with D possibly matching TRBD2 (6 bases). The J call is in doubt because the DNA end fits TRBJ2-7 better. CDR3 length: 14 residues. The germline V gene has CDR1 MNHNS and CDR2 SASEGT. The DNA for the CDR3 is TGTGCCAGCAGAGCCGGGGGTCTCTACAATGAGCAGTACTTC. It encodes CASRAGGLYNEQYF.

This sequence joins TRBV29-1 and TRBJ2-3, with D possibly being TRBD1 or TRBD2 (5 bases each). Germline V lookup: CDR1 SQVTM, CDR2 ANQGSEA. The CDR3 loop spans 17 amino acids. Between the trimmed V and J ends, which lost 5 bases and 0 bases, there was a span of 21 bases. For the CDR3, the DNA is TGCAGCGTTTTGGAGGAATCCGGGACGCTTAGCACAGATACGCAGTATTTT. Amino acid sequence: CSVLEESGTLSTDTQYF.

This chain connects TRBV10-3 to TRBJ2-5; D unresolved. The CDR3 has 13 residues. V dropped 10 bases and J dropped 4 bases, with 16 bases sitting between them. Germline CDR1 reads ENHRY; CDR2 reads SYGVKD. The CDR3 sequence is CATQPVALETQYF. DNA of the CDR3: TGTGCCACCCAGCCCGTTGCCCTAGAGACCCAGTACTTC.

This clonotype turned up a few times. A much larger clone lies one base from this, so it may be a read error. The J gene is TRBJ2-3, the V gene TRBV12-3 or TRBV12-4; D is tentatively TRBD1 or TRBD2 (6 bases each). Trimming removed 4 bases from V and 8 bases from J, with 10 bases in between. The CDR3 runs 12 residues. CDR3 coding DNA: TGTGCCAGCAGTTGGGGGGCAGTTACGCAGTATTTT. Translating gives CASSWGAVTQYF.

This clonotype was seen only a few times. V usage is TRBV7-3 and J usage is TRBJ2-2; a possible D gene is TRBD1 (5 bases). V was clipped by 1 base and J by 6 bases, with 21 bases between them. This CDR3 spans 18 amino acids. Germline CDR1 is SGHTA and CDR2 is FQGTGA. CDR3 in amino acids: CASSLSPFRQGGPGELFF. CDR3 nucleotide sequence: TGTGCCAGCAGCTTAAGCCCCTTTCGGCAGGGTGGACCCGGGGAGCTGTTTTTT.

CDR3 protein: CASSVAHSSYEQYF. CDR3 sequence (DNA): TGTGCCAGCAGTGTCGCACATTCCTCCTACGAGCAGTACTTC. The chain links TRBV6-1 to TRBJ2-7, with D hard to call. The CDR3 loop spans 14 amino acids. Germline values: CDR1 MNHNS, CDR2 SASEGT. The germline V and J ends were trimmed by 4 bases and 0 bases, with 10 bases remaining between them.

This clonotype was counted a few times. DNA of the CDR3: TGCAGTGCTAGCGTGGGGGCGGGGGAGCAGTACTTC. Translating gives CSASVGAGEQYF. The gene calls are TRBV20-1 and TRBJ2-7; the D gene could be TRBD1 or TRBD2 (6 bases each). CDR3 size: 12 residues. Trimming cost V 3 bases and J 7 bases, with 13 bases left between them. Germline V gives CDR1 DFQATT, CDR2 SNEGSKA (reference sequence).

V is TRBV6-1 and J is TRBJ1-2, with 12 bases aligning to TRBD1. Trimming removed 3 bases from V and 8 bases from J; junction bases left unmatched: 7. Germline V gives CDR1 MNHNS, CDR2 SASEGT. This CDR3 has 15 amino acids. This chain's CDR3 is CASSDLEGQGAGYTF. In DNA form, the CDR3 reads TGTGCCAGCAGTGACCTGGAGGGACAGGGGGCCGGCTACACCTTC.

This clonotype turned up a few times. The rearrangement joins TRBV12-3 or TRBV12-4 to TRBJ2-5, with TRBD2 matching 7 bases. V lost 4 bases, J lost 5 bases, and 4 bases stayed unmatched. The CDR3 consists of 13 residues. The DNA of the CDR3 is TGTGCCAGCAGTTACACCGGGGGGGAGACCCAGTACTTC. Its protein is CASSYTGGETQYF.

This clonotype was detected a few times. The chain uses TRBV6-1 and TRBJ2-6; D remains unclear. The CDR3 covers 18 residues. V was shortened by 5 bases and J by 2 bases, with 19 bases between the two germline ends. Germline CDR1 and CDR2: MNHNS and SASEGT. The CDR3 loop reads CASSTSGRSLPGANVLTF. The CDR3 DNA sequence: TGTGCCAGCAGTACCAGTGGACGGAGTTTACCTGGGGCCAACGTCCTGACTTTC.

This clonotype was detected a few times. This chain uses TRBV6-5 with TRBJ2-3; 9 bases align to TRBD2. Germline trimming cut 7 bases from V and 7 bases from J; bases unmatched to any gene: 9. CDR1 is MNHEY, CDR2 SVGAGI, per germline. This CDR3 spans 14 amino acids. In nucleotides, the CDR3 is TGTGCCAGCAAATTAGCGGGAGCCTTAAATACGCAGTATTTT. This encodes CASKLAGALNTQYF.

The chain combines TRBV12-3 or TRBV12-4 with TRBJ2-7; the match to TRBD2 covers 7 bases. The ends lost 3 bases at V and 0 bases at J; junction bases unmatched: 8. The CDR3 sequence is 16 residues long. This chain's CDR3 is CASSFSSGFISYEQYF. The CDR3 DNA reads TGTGCCAGCAGTTTCTCTAGCGGCTTTATCTCCTACGAGCAGTACTTC.

This clonotype showed up just a few times. V usage is TRBV25-1 and J usage is TRBJ2-3; 8 bases line up with TRBD1. The CDR3 runs to 13 residues. Germline lookup yields CDR1 MGHDK and CDR2 SYGVNS. With V trimmed by 2 bases and J by 8 bases, 3 bases remained unmatched. This CDR3 reads CASSEGTGSTQYF. The CDR3 nucleotides are TGTGCCAGCAGTGAAGGGACAGGTAGTACGCAGTATTTT.

The chain recombines TRBV12-3 or TRBV12-4 with TRBJ2-3, with D perhaps matching TRBD2 (6 bases). The V end lost 7 bases, the J end lost 1 base, and 18 bases lay between the germline ends. The CDR3 covers 16 residues. The CDR3 here is CASTLGAGLRTDTQYF. As DNA, the CDR3 is TGTGCCAGCACTCTAGGGGCGGGACTCCGCACAGATACGCAGTATTTT.

This chain uses TRBV6-2 or TRBV6-3 with TRBJ2-1; 14 bases align to TRBD2. The DNA matches TRBJ2-7 better at its end, which makes the J call doubtful. Germline CDR1 is MNHEY and CDR2 is SVGEGT. The CDR3 runs 16 residues. CDR3 nucleotides: TGTGCCAGCAGTTCTCCGACTAGCGGGGGGGACAATGAGCAGTACTTC. The encoded protein is CASSSPTSGGDNEQYF.

The sample holds a few counts of this clonotype. The chain recombines TRBV25-1 with TRBJ1-6, with D possibly TRBD1 on 6 matching bases. The CDR3 consists of 15 residues. V was cut by 3 bases and J by 7 bases, with 13 bases left in between. Germline CDR1 reads MGHDK; CDR2 reads SYGVNS. Written as DNA, the CDR3 is TGTGCCAGCAGTGAGGGGGCGGGGCTCAATTCACCCCTCCACTTT. Its protein product is CASSEGAGLNSPLHF.